The present T cell receptor (beta chain) was sequenced within a study of metastatic and nonmetastatic thyroid tumors (dated by TCRdb to about 2020). In terms of the full investigation: The researchers compared repertoires between peripheral blood samples and tumor or nodule tissue samples from patients with malignant or benign thyroid disease.

None of the patients had been given any treatment before thyroid surgery. The study retrospectively analysed patient clinical samples collected from the early 2010s to the late 2010s using T-cell receptor beta sequencing. Details on this clone: No antigen is known for it. Base qualities were left out, and no much larger clone turns up one base away.

The CDR3 runs 13 residues from the cysteine to the phenylalanine. CDR3 DNA only is kept here, 39 bases in frame from base 1. The germline V gene encodes CDR1 DFQATT and CDR2 SNEGSKA (reference sequence). Relative to germline, V is 0 bases shorter and J is 6 bases shorter, with 8 bases between their ends. The library came from PCR. Sequencing used an Illumina HiSeq 4000. High-throughput sequencing was used to profile the CDR3 region of the TCR beta-chain in every patient. In the paper's pipeline: Drawing on CDR3 differences between clinicopathological groups, the researchers built a classifier meant to tell apart patients with distant-metastatic papillary thyroid cancer. Repertoire diversity was assessed with the Shannon index, and tumor-blood repertoire similarity with the Morisita-Horn index. TCRdb reanalyzed the raw reads on its own, using fastp at Q25 for trimming and MiXCR for clone calling, and kept in-frame beta chains. The V and J calls come from TCRdb's annotation, not from the publication. Counted in this sample were 15,000 to 20,000 clones; approximately 32% of them appeared once. The ten top clones hold 20% to 25% of the sample.

Study-level results and caveats: In both blood and tumor samples, TCR beta diversity was reported to be significantly higher in malignant tumors than in benign nodules.

Sequencing input: adjacent normal tissue. This clonotype originated in a female donor with papillary thyroid cancer or a benign thyroid nodule (not recorded which). Some clones in this sample may be carry-over from other donors' samples. Here the chain combines TRBV20-1 and TRBJ1-4; no confident D gene assignment can be made. This receptor has the CDR3 CSARDLEDEKLFF. DNA sequence: TGCAGTGCTAGAGATCTGGAGGATGAAAAACTGTTTTTT.